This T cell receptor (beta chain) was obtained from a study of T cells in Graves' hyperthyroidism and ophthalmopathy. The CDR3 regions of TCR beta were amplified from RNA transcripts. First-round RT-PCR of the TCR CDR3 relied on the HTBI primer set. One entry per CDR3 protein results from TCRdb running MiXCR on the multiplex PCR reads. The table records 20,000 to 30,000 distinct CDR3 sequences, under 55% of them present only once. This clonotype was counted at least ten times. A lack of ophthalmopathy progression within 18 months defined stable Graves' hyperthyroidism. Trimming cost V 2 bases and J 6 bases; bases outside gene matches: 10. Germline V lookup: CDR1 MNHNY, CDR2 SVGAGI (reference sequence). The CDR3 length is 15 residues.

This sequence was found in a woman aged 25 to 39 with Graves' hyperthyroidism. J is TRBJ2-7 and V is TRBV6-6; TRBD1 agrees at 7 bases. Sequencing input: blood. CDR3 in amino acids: CASSYLDRENFEQYF. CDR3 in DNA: TGTGCCAGCAGTTACCTAGACAGGGAAAACTTCGAGCAGTACTTC.